The 14 T cell receptor beta chains below all came from one sample that was sequenced in a study of blood T cell repertoires in COVID-19. Generated by immunoSEQ multiplex PCR, the TCRdb table keeps only in-frame clones and is missing some. The data hold about 110,000 clones, with roughly nine tenths observed a single time. Sequencing was done on a sample of peripheral blood. These receptors all come from a woman of 80 years or more with acute or convalescent COVID-19.

V gene TRBV15 combines with J gene TRBJ2-3; D is possibly TRBD2 (6 bases). The CDR3 totals 14 residues. Germline CDR1 LNHNV, CDR2 YYDKDF (reference sequence). V lost 3 bases to trimming and J lost 4 bases, with 11 bases between them. In nucleotides, the CDR3 is TGTGCCACCAGCAGGGGGGGAACTCCAGATACGCAGTATTTT. It is translated as CATSRGGTPDTQYF.

The V gene is TRBV27, the J gene TRBJ2-3, with D tentatively TRBD1 (6 bases). Germline loops: CDR1 MNHEY, CDR2 SMNVEV (reference sequence). The CDR3 has 17 residues. Trimming cost V 5 bases and J 3 bases, with 21 bases left between them. In nucleotides, the CDR3 is TGTGCCAGCAGTCCGTGGGGCCAGGGGTTCGTGACAGATACGCAGTATTTT. This gives the protein CASSPWGQGFVTDTQYF.

This CDR3 is CSVDDTGVETQYF. The DNA for the CDR3 is TGCAGCGTTGATGATACAGGGGTTGAGACCCAGTACTTC. This chain links TRBV29-1 with TRBJ2-5, with 7 nucleotides matching TRBD1. The V segment lost 3 bases and the J segment 5 bases; nucleotides outside the gene matches: 6. In germline, CDR1 is SQVTM, CDR2 ANQGSEA. The CDR3 length is 13 residues.

This chain uses TRBV28 with TRBJ2-3; no reliable D call. CDR3 length: 12 residues. Trimming pared 1 base from V and 10 bases from J, leaving 9 bases between. Germline V gene data show CDR1 as MDHEN and CDR2 as SYDVKM. The CDR3 DNA is TGTGCCAGCAGTTTATCGGAGATGGCGCAGTATTTT. This gives the protein CASSLSEMAQYF.

The chain couples TRBV12-3 or TRBV12-4 to TRBJ2-2; no clear D gene. The CDR3 length is 12 residues. V was shortened by 6 bases and J by 2 bases, with 4 bases between the two germline ends. The CDR3 protein is CASSLNTGELFF. CDR3 sequence (DNA): TGTGCCAGCAGCCTTAACACCGGGGAGCTGTTTTTT.

This clone has only one observation. Here the CDR3 DNA reads TGTGCCAGCAGCAAAGCTACTGATGACAGGGTTGGCAATCAGCCCCAGCATTTT. It is translated as CASSKATDDRVGNQPQHF. The chain couples TRBV21-1 to TRBJ1-5; whether TRBD1, the table's D call, matches the DNA was not checked. TRBV21-1 is labeled a pseudogene. The CDR3 totals 18 residues.

The CDR3 coding sequence is TGTGCCAGCAGCCTTATCAGGCGCACCGGGGAGCTGTTTTTT. Translated, it gives CASSLIRRTGELFF. The chain links TRBV27 to TRBJ2-2; D is undetermined. Germline CDR1 is MNHEY and CDR2 is SMNVEV (reference sequence). The CDR3 is 14 residues long. V gave up 6 bases and J gave up 4 bases, with 12 bases separating them.

The chain employs TRBV7-9 and TRBJ2-1, with TRBD1 matching over 7 bases. Germline CDR1 is SEHNR and CDR2 is FQNEAQ (reference sequence). The CDR3 is 16 amino acids. The V and J ends lost 5 bases and 2 bases, in that order; junction bases with no gene match: 9. CDR3 DNA sequence: TGTGCCAGCAGCGTCGGTGGACAGGTCACCTACAATGAGCAGTTCTTC. This translates into CASSVGGQVTYNEQFF.

The rearrangement links TRBV2 to TRBJ2-5; D gene ambiguous. V was cut by 6 bases and J by 1 base, with 12 bases left in between. Germline V CDR1 and CDR2: SNHLY, FYNNEI. This CDR3 is built from 14 residues. The CDR3 sequence: CASRGWAIQETQYF. In nucleotides, the CDR3 is TGTGCCAGCAGGGGTTGGGCCATCCAAGAGACCCAGTACTTC.

The V gene is TRBV28, the J gene TRBJ2-7, with 9 bases lining up with TRBD1. The germline gives CDR1 MDHEN, CDR2 SYDVKM. J gave up 2 bases and V 0 bases, and 8 bases lay outside the gene matches. The CDR3 spans 17 residues. The CDR3 loop is CASSLWGQGEVTYEQYF. CDR3 nucleotides: TGTGCCAGCAGTTTATGGGGACAGGGAGAAGTAACCTACGAGCAGTACTTC.

The chain couples TRBV15 to TRBJ2-2; 7 bases agree with TRBD2. In germline, CDR1 is LNHNV, CDR2 YYDKDF (reference sequence). Unmatched junction bases numbered 15, after V lost 4 bases and J lost 4 bases. There are 18 residues in the CDR3. CDR3 region: CATSNPKGAGSSTGELFF. The DNA of the CDR3 is TGTGCCACCAGCAATCCTAAAGGAGCGGGGAGCAGCACCGGGGAGCTGTTTTTT.

The count of this clone is one. The chain has TRBV25-1 and TRBJ2-5, with 7 bases fitting TRBD1. Germline V lookup: CDR1 MGHDK, CDR2 SYGVNS. This CDR3 comprises 14 residues. V lost 1 base, J lost 5 bases, and 4 bases stayed unmatched. CDR3 protein: CASSELGRGETQYF. The CDR3 DNA reads as TGTGCCAGCAGTGAATTGGGCAGGGGGGAGACCCAGTACTTC. Supplemented by reference TRBV25-1 and TRBJ2-5, the full variable domain reads EADIYQTPRYLVIGTGKKITLECSQTMGHDKMYWYQQDPGMELHLIHYSYGVNSTEKGDLSSESTVSRIRTEHFPLTLESARPSHTSQYLCASSELGRGETQYFGPGTRLLVL.

The J gene is TRBJ2-7, the V gene TRBV5-1, with D tentatively TRBD1 (5 bases). The germline V and J ends were trimmed by 1 base and 0 bases, with 8 bases remaining between them. The CDR3 sequence is 14 residues long. CDR1 and CDR2 from the germline V gene are SGHRS and YFSETQ. CDR3 in DNA: TGCGCCAGCAGCTTGTCAGGGTTCTCCTACGAGCAGTACTTC. Translation gives CASSLSGFSYEQYF.

As for this clone: In the same sample, other DNA sequences code for this CDR3. The chain uses TRBV24-1 and TRBJ2-3; 13 nucleotides agree with TRBD2. Germline trimming cut 4 bases from V and 0 bases from J; bases unmatched to any gene: 3. CDR1 is KGHDR, CDR2 SFDVKD, per germline. This CDR3 has 17 amino acids. The CDR3 spells CATSDQGLAGSTDTQYF. In nucleotides, the CDR3 is TGTGCCACCAGTGACCAGGGACTAGCGGGGAGCACAGATACGCAGTATTTT.